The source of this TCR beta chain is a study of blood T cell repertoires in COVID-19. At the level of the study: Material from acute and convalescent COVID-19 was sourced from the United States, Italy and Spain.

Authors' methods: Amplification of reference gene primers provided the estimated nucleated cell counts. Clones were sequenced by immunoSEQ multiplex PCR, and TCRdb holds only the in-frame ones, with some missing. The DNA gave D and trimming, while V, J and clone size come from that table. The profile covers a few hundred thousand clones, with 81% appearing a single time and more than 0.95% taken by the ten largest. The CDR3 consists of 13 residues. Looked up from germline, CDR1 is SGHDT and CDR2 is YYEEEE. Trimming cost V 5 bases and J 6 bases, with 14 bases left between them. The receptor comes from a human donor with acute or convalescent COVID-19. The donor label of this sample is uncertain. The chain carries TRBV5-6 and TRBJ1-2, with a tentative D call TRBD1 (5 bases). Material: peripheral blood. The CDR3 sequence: CASSPTVLHGYTF. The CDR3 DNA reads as TGTGCCAGCAGTCCGACAGTACTTCATGGCTACACCTTC.